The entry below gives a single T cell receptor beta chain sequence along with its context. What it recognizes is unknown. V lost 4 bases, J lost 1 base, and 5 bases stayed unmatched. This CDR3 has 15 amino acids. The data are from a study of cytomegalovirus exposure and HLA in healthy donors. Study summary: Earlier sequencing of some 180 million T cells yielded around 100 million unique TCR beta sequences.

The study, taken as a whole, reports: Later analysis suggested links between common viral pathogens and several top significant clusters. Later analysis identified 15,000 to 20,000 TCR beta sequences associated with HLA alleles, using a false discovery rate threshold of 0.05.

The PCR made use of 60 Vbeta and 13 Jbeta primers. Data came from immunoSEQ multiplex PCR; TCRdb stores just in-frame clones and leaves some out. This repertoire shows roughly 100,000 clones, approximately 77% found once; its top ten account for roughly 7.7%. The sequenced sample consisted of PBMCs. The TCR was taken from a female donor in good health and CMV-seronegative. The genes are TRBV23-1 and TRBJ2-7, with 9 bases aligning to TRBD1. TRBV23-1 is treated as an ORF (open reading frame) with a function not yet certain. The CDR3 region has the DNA TGCGCCAGCAGTCGCCCCGGGACAGGGTCCTACGAGCAGTACTTC. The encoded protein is CASSRPGTGSYEQYF.